Listed below are T cell receptor beta chains from one sample, sequenced in a study of blood T cells in healthy people across ages. A single record per CDR3 protein comes from TCRdb applying MiXCR to the 5' RACE reads. The sample yields hundreds of thousands of distinct CDR3 sequences, 35% to 40% seen once. Material for sequencing was blood. These TCRs come from a young man in good health. Both conserved end residues are part of each CDR3. Fields, in order: clone size, J gene, V gene, CDR3 protein. Clone size is given for some rows only: seen once, a few or many times, or a class if the clone is expanded.

NA TRBJ2-3 TRBV7-2 CASSLAGFEASGASDTQYF
once TRBJ1-5 TRBV7-9 CASSLADVAGDQPQHF
NA TRBJ1-1 TRBV9 CASSTKERRGNTEAFF
many TRBJ1-2 TRBV20-1 CSARGSKGNYYGYTF
NA TRBJ2-5 TRBV4-2 CASSHRTGQPGETQYF
few TRBJ2-5 TRBV20-1 CSAREGTGIRNEQYF
NA TRBJ2-5 TRBV4-3 CASSQDPSQGVAETQYF
few TRBJ1-4 TRBV12-3/TRBV12-4 CASSPDRAGNEKLFF
NA TRBJ1-5 TRBV2 CASSGCGYNQPQHF
many TRBJ1-5 TRBV7-9 CASSLPSGQPQHF
once TRBJ1-2 TRBV6-5 CASSDPGGYYGYTF
many TRBJ2-7 TRBV12-3/TRBV12-4 CASSMDRVDEQYF
NA TRBJ2-7 TRBV10-3 CAILVLDTSFYEQYF
NA TRBJ2-3 TRBV7-2 CASSHGVQGTTDTQYF
many TRBJ2-5 TRBV9 CASSVGTALVYQETQYF
NA TRBJ2-3 TRBV24-1 CATSGTVGDSADTQYF
NA TRBJ2-7 TRBV7-9 CASSMGDWQYF
few TRBJ2-5 TRBV5-1 CASSLGLETPFETQYF
NA TRBJ1-4 TRBV5-1 CASSYRTGLNEKLFF
few TRBJ2-1 TRBV11-2 CASSLDPRVRDEQFF
few TRBJ1-2 TRBV12-3/TRBV12-4 CATMTGFYGYTF
NA TRBJ1-1 TRBV6-6 CASNPPGQEAEAFF
NA TRBJ2-5 TRBV6-5 CASSPLAGEEETQYF
NA TRBJ2-3 TRBV2 CASSALISTDTQYF